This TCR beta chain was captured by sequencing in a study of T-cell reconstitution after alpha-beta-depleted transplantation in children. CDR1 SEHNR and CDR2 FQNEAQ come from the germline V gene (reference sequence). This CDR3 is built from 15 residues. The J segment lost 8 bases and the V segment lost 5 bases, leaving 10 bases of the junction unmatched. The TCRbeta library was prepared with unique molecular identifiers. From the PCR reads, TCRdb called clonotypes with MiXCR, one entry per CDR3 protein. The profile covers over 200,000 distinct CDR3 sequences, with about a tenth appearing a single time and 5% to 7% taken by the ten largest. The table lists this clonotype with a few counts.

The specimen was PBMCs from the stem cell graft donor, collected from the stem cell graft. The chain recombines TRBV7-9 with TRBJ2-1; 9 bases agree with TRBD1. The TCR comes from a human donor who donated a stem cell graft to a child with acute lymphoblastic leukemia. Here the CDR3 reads CASSRGTGKGDEQFF. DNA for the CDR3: TGTGCCAGCAGCCGGGGGACAGGGAAAGGGGATGAGCAGTTCTTC.